This entry lists 26 T cell receptor beta chains sequenced from one sample in a study of blood T cell repertoires in COVID-19 (dated by TCRdb to about 2020). The library was produced with the immunoSEQ multiplex PCR assay. TCRdb mirrors the immuneACCESS table, restricted to in-frame sequences. Some clones are absent from its copies; in checked studies, under half trace to an unresolved V gene, and the reason for the others is unknown. The sample contains about 200,000 clones, 70% to 90% of them found a single time. 0.78% of the sample is held by the ten biggest clonotypes. Sequenced: peripheral blood. These receptors were collected from a woman aged 65 to 85 with acute or convalescent COVID-19.

The table lists this clone with a count of one. The chain combines TRBV18 with TRBJ2-5; TRBD2 matches 11 bases. The germline V gene encodes CDR1 KGHSH and CDR2 LQKENI. V dropped 3 bases and J dropped 2; count of bases not matched to a gene: 8. The CDR3 is made up of 17 amino acids. CDR3 coding DNA: TGTGCCAGCTCACCCGGTAGACTAGCGGGGAATCAAGAGACCCAGTACTTC. It yields the protein CASSPGRLAGNQETQYF.

The chain recombines TRBV6-5 with TRBJ1-6; 9 nucleotides align to TRBD1. Per the germline V gene, CDR1 is MNHEY and CDR2 is SVGAGI. The V segment lost 6 bases and the J segment 10 bases; nucleotides outside the gene matches: 7. This CDR3 region has 14 residues. This CDR3 reads CASSKDRGWSPLHF. As DNA, the CDR3 is TGTGCCAGCAGCAAGGACAGGGGATGGTCACCCCTCCACTTT.

About this clone: Other DNA sequences from this sample encode an identical CDR3 as well. The V and J genes are TRBV3-1 (or the pseudogene TRBV3-2) and TRBJ1-1, with TRBD1 as a possible D gene (6 bases). Germline lookup yields CDR1 LGHDT and CDR2 YNNKEL (reference sequence). The length of the CDR3 is 13 residues. Deletions cut 4 bases from V and 4 bases from J, with 10 bases between. CDR3 sequence (DNA): TGTGCCAGCAGCCGGGGAGGGGGCACTGAAGCTTTCTTT. Protein sequence: CASSRGGGTEAFF.

In this sample, this clone turned up once. The rearrangement links TRBV4-1 to TRBJ1-2; D unresolved. Per germline, CDR1 MGHRA and CDR2 YSYEKL. Between the trimmed V and J ends, which lost 6 bases and 2 bases, there was a span of 10 bases. This CDR3 has 13 amino acids. The CDR3 spells CASSLRRNYGYTF. CDR3 bases: TGCGCCAGCAGTCTCAGGAGGAACTATGGCTACACCTTC.

J is TRBJ1-6 and V is TRBV7-6; 7 bases align to TRBD1. The CDR3 runs to 15 residues. Germline CDR1 SGHVS, CDR2 FNYEAQ. V dropped 3 bases and J dropped 8; count of bases not matched to a gene: 7. Written as DNA, the CDR3 is TGTGCCAGCAGCTTGAACAGGGGAGTGGATTCACCCCTCCACTTT. Translation: CASSLNRGVDSPLHF.

The table lists this clone with a count of one. This CDR3 reads CANSPSVDYGYTF. CDR3 sequence (DNA): TGTGCCAACTCCCCCTCGGTGGACTATGGCTACACCTTC. The chain uses TRBV6-5 and TRBJ1-2; no firm D call. The V gene lost 10 bases and the J gene lost 3 bases, with 15 bases spanning the gap. The CDR3 totals 13 residues. Germline values: CDR1 MNHEY, CDR2 SVGAGI.

The V call is TRBV18, the J call TRBJ2-1; 15 bases agree with TRBD2. Germline V gene data show CDR1 as KGHSH and CDR2 as LQKENI. The CDR3 is made up of 17 amino acids. The V gene end was trimmed by 1 base and the J gene end by 6 bases; junction bases not matched to a gene: 4. For the CDR3, the DNA is TGTGCCAGCTCACCACTGCCGGGACTAGCGGGAGGCAATGAGCAGTTCTTC. Translation gives CASSPLPGLAGGNEQFF.

There are a few counts of this clone. The genes are TRBV5-4 and TRBJ1-1, with D tentatively TRBD1 (5 bases). CDR1 is SGHNT, CDR2 YYREEE, per germline (reference sequence). Trimming shortened V by 0 bases and J by 0 bases, and 12 bases separated the two germline ends. The CDR3 consists of 16 residues. CDR3 coding DNA: TGTGCCAGCAGCTTGGGCAGTAGGGGATTGAACACTGAAGCTTTCTTT. It yields the protein CASSLGSRGLNTEAFF.

The genes are TRBV5-4 and TRBJ1-2; a possible D gene is TRBD1 (5 bases). In germline, CDR1 is SGHNT, CDR2 YYREEE (reference sequence). Trimming stripped 2 bases from V and 4 bases from J, with 15 bases between. The CDR3 has 15 amino acids. The CDR3 region is CASSLEGNRGYGYTF. CDR3 bases: TGTGCCAGCAGCTTAGAAGGAAATAGGGGCTATGGCTACACCTTC.

This clone came up once. This chain connects TRBV7-9 to TRBJ1-3; D is uncertain. With 1 base removed from V and 0 bases from J, the gap between germline ends came to 7 bases. Germline lookup yields CDR1 SEHNR and CDR2 FQNEAQ (reference sequence). This CDR3 has 15 amino acids. The DNA for the CDR3 is TGTGCCAGCAGCTTAGTGGGAGACTCTGGAAACACCATATATTTT. This sequence encodes CASSLVGDSGNTIYF.

This chain uses TRBV11-2 with TRBJ2-2; 9 bases line up with TRBD1. CDR1 is SGHAT, CDR2 FQNNGV, per germline. This CDR3 is built from 16 residues. V lost 5 bases to trimming and J lost 6 bases; unmatched junction nucleotides: 10. CDR3 sequence: CASSPTGGKYAGELFF. As DNA, the CDR3 is TGTGCCAGCAGCCCTACAGGGGGCAAATATGCCGGGGAGCTGTTTTTT. Variable domain in full (rest from reference TRBV11-2 and TRBJ2-2): EAGVAQSPRYKIIEKRQSVAFWCNPISGHATLYWYQQILGQGPKLLIQFQNNGVVDDSQLPKDRFSAERLKGVDSTLKIQPAKLEDSAVYLCASSPTGGKYAGELFFGEGSRLTVL.

The V call is TRBV19, the J call TRBJ2-5; 9 positions agree with TRBD1. The V gene end was trimmed by 8 bases and the J gene end by 4 bases; junction bases not matched to a gene: 11. This CDR3 comprises 15 residues. CDR1 and CDR2 from the germline V gene are LNHDA and SQIVND (reference sequence). The CDR3 loop reads CASSTGTGWAETQYF. DNA of the CDR3: TGTGCCAGTTCGACCGGGACAGGGTGGGCAGAGACCCAGTACTTC.

This chain joins TRBV28 and TRBJ1-2; D is possibly TRBD1 (5 bases). With 3 bases removed from V and 5 bases from J, the gap between germline ends came to 10 bases. This CDR3 comprises 13 residues. Germline CDR1 MDHEN, CDR2 SYDVKM. The CDR3 DNA is TGTGCCAGCAGTTTCAGGGATGGGTATGGCTACACCTTC. Translating it yields CASSFRDGYGYTF.

The CDR3 nucleotides are TGTGCCAGCAGTCCAGGGGGCAAAAACATTCAGTACTTC. Its protein product is CASSPGGKNIQYF. This chain connects TRBV27 to TRBJ2-4, with TRBD1 matching over 7 bases. Trimming removed 5 bases from V and 3 bases from J; junction bases left unmatched: 1. Germline V lookup: CDR1 MNHEY, CDR2 SMNVEV (reference sequence). The CDR3 totals 13 residues.

In this sample, this clone turned up once. The rearrangement uses TRBV28 and TRBJ2-2, with D perhaps TRBD2 (6 bases). V lost 7 bases to trimming and J lost 7 bases, with 19 bases between them. CDR1 and CDR2 (germline): MDHEN, SYDVKM. The CDR3 covers 15 residues. The CDR3 here is CASTPLPLANGELFF. As DNA, the CDR3 is TGTGCCAGCACCCCCCTGCCGCTAGCGAACGGGGAGCTGTTTTTT.

This clone appeared once. The chain links TRBV2 to TRBJ1-4, with 10 bases lining up with TRBD1. The CDR3 extends over 14 amino acids. CDR1 is SNHLY, CDR2 FYNNEI, per germline. V was clipped by 5 bases and J by 8 bases; unmatched bases: 5. CDR3 amino acids: CASSTGQGQEKLFF. The DNA for the CDR3 is TGTGCCAGCAGTACGGGACAGGGGCAAGAAAAACTGTTTTTT.

The CDR3 reads CASSPTISRGTQYF. CDR3 DNA: TGCGCCAGCAGCCCGACTATCTCCCGCGGAACCCAGTACTTC. The chain is built from TRBV4-1 and TRBJ2-5; the D gene is possibly TRBD2 (5 bases). CDR3 size: 14 residues. V lost 4 bases to trimming and J lost 8 bases, with 17 bases between them. Germline values: CDR1 MGHRA, CDR2 YSYEKL.

The V gene is TRBV2, the J gene TRBJ1-5; 7 nucleotides line up with TRBD1. This CDR3 has 13 amino acids. The germline V gene encodes CDR1 SNHLY and CDR2 FYNNEI. Trimming at V came to 4 bases and at J to 4 bases, leaving 1 base not matched to a gene. For the CDR3, the DNA is TGTGCCAGCAGTGCACAGGGGAATCAGCCCCAGCATTTT. Amino acid sequence: CASSAQGNQPQHF.

The rearrangement links TRBV7-2 to TRBJ2-5; 9 bases fit TRBD2. The CDR3 loop spans 16 amino acids. The junction had 8 bases not matched to a gene; V was cut back by 2 bases and J by 4 bases. Germline CDR1 is SGHTA and CDR2 is FQGNSA. The CDR3, as DNA: TGTGCCAGCAGCTTACGTGAACCAGCGGGGGGAGAGACCCAGTACTTC. Amino acids: CASSLREPAGGETQYF.

V and J are TRBV3-1 (or the pseudogene TRBV3-2) and TRBJ2-3, with TRBD2 matching 8 bases. Germline trimming cut 4 bases from V and 1 base from J; bases unmatched to any gene: 1. The germline gives CDR1 LGHDT, CDR2 YNNKEL (reference sequence). The CDR3 is made up of 14 amino acids. The CDR3 protein is CASSRAGGTDTQYF. In nucleotides, the CDR3 is TGTGCCAGCAGCCGAGCGGGGGGCACAGATACGCAGTATTTT.

The chain carries TRBV10-3 and TRBJ1-4; D might be TRBD1 (6 bases). Trimming stripped 7 bases from V and 7 bases from J, with 13 bases between. Germline V CDR1 and CDR2: ENHRY, SYGVKD. The length of the CDR3 is 13 residues. The CDR3 protein is CAITGERGEKLFF. For the CDR3, the DNA is TGTGCCATCACAGGGGAGCGTGGTGAAAAACTGTTTTTT.

DNA for the CDR3: TGTGCCAGCAGAGGACTAGAGACGGCTGAGCAGTTCTTC. Its protein is CASRGLETAEQFF. The rearrangement links TRBV12-3 or TRBV12-4 to TRBJ2-1; 7 nucleotides match TRBD2. The CDR3 consists of 13 residues. V was clipped by 6 bases and J by 9 bases; unmatched bases: 8.

The V and J genes are TRBV5-6 and TRBJ1-1; 8 bases map to TRBD1. The germline gives CDR1 SGHDT, CDR2 YYEEEE. V lost 7 bases, J lost 4 bases, and 6 bases stayed unmatched. This CDR3 contains 13 residues. The DNA of the CDR3 is TGTGCCAGCGTCGACAGGGGTTTCACTGAAGCTTTCTTT. Translation: CASVDRGFTEAFF.

The rearrangement links TRBV5-1 to TRBJ2-5; 12 bases line up with TRBD2. The CDR3 sequence is 15 residues long. V lost 4 bases and J lost 9; bases outside the gene matches: 10. The germline V gene encodes CDR1 SGHRS and CDR2 YFSETQ. The DNA of the CDR3 is TGCGCCAGCAGCAGCACGACTAGCGGGAGTTTGGCCCAGTACTTC. Amino acid sequence: CASSSTTSGSLAQYF.

The chain recombines TRBV5-5 with TRBJ2-2; no firm D call. CDR3 size: 16 residues. Germline V CDR1 and CDR2: SGHKS, YYEKEE (reference sequence). V was trimmed by 0 bases and J by 0 bases, leaving 9 bases between them. The CDR3 is CASSLGARSNTGELFF. DNA of the CDR3: TGTGCCAGCAGCTTGGGAGCTAGGTCGAACACCGGGGAGCTGTTTTTT.

The gene calls are TRBV7-2 and TRBJ2-5; D is ambiguous. Germline CDR1 is SGHTA and CDR2 is FQGNSA. Trimming cost V 4 bases and J 1 base, with 10 bases left between them. CDR3 length: 14 residues. In nucleotides, the CDR3 is TGTGCCAGCAGCTCTAAGCTGCTCCAAGAGACCCAGTACTTC. This sequence encodes CASSSKLLQETQYF.